This entry features one TCR beta chain sequence. The authors' processing: Estimation of nucleated cell counts relied on the amplification of reference gene primers. Using immunoSEQ multiplex PCR, the repertoire was profiled, and TCRdb retains in-frame clones only, with some absent. V and J calls and clone size are as listed in that table; D and trimming were resolved from the DNA. The sample holds roughly 160,000 clones, more than 65% seen once. The sample belongs to a study of blood T cell repertoires in COVID-19. Enrolled through a virtual design, the participants were between 18 and 89 years of age and came from about two dozen US areas. Cohort assignment relied on participant-reported clinical history. Before being deemed recovered, Cohort 3 donors had two negative PCRs, clearance, or symptom resolution. Material: PBMCs or T cells enriched from blood (not recorded which). The clonotype comes from a man aged 45-65 years who had recovered from COVID-19.

The CDR3 bases are TGTGCCAGCAGCTTAATGGCTGACACTGAAGCTTTCTTT. Its protein product is CASSLMADTEAFF. This chain links TRBV7-9 with TRBJ1-1; D gene ambiguous. The V gene lost 2 bases and the J gene lost 3 bases, with 7 bases spanning the gap. The CDR3 is made up of 13 amino acids. Germline V gene lookup returns CDR1 SEHNR and CDR2 FQNEAQ (reference sequence).